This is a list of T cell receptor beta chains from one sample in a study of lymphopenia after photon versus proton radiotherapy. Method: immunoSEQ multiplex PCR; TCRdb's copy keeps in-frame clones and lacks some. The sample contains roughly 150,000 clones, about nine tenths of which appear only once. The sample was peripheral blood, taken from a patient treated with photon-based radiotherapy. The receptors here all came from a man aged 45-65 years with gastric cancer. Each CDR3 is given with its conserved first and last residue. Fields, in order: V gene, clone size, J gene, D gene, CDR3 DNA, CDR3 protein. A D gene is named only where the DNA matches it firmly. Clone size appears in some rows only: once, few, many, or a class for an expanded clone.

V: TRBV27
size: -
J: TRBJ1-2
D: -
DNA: TGTGCCAGTGGGGGATTTGATGGCTACACCTTC
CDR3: CASGGFDGYTF

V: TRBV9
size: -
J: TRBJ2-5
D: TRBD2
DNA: TGTGCCAGCAGTTCTGGACTAGCGGAGACCCAAGAGACCCAGTACTTC
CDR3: CASSSGLAETQETQYF

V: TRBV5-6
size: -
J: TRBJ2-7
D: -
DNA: TGTGCCAGCAGCCCTTTACATCCCAGGGGCTACGAGCAGTACTTC
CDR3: CASSPLHPRGYEQYF

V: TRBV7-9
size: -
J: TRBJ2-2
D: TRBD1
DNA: TGTGCCAGCAAAGGGACAGGGAAGACCGGGGAGCTGTTTTTT
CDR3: CASKGTGKTGELFF

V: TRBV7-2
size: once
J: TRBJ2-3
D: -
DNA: TGTGCCAGCAGCCGAGGCGATGCTAGCACAGATACGCAGTATTTT
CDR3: CASSRGDASTDTQYF

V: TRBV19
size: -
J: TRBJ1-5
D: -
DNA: TGTGCCAGCGCGGGCACAGGCAATCAGCCCCAGCATTTT
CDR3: CASAGTGNQPQHF

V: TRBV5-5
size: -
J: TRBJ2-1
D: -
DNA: TGTGCCAGCAGCTTGGAAGGGGCTATAGGGTTCTTC
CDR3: CASSLEGAIGFF

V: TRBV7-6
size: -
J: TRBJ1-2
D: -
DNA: TGTGCCAGCAGCTCAACTGGGACGGGCGGCGGCTACACCTTC
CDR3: CASSSTGTGGGYTF

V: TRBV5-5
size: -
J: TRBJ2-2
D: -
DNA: TGTGCCAGCAGCTTGGAGGCCGGAACTCTTCCCGGGGAGCTGTTTTTT
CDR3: CASSLEAGTLPGELFF

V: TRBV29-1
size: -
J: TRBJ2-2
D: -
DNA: TGCAGCGTAGAAGGGTTCCGGGGCACCGGGGAGCTGTTTTTT
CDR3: CSVEGFRGTGELFF

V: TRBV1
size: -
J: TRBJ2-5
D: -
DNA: TGCACCAGCAGCCAAGCAAATGCCTACCCTAGCGGGAGGTCAGAGACCCAGTACTTC
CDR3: CTSSQANAYPSGRSETQYF

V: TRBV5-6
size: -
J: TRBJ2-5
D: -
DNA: TGTGCCAGCAGCTTGGAGGGGACTGTACTAGAGACCCAGTACTTC
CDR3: CASSLEGTVLETQYF

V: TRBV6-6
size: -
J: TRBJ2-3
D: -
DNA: TGTGCCAGCAGTTACTCATCTTATGCAGATACGCAGTATTTT
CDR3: CASSYSSYADTQYF

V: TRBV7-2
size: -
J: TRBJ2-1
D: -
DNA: TGTGCCAGCAGCTTGAGGACGGAGTCCTACAATGAGCAGTTCTTC
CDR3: CASSLRTESYNEQFF

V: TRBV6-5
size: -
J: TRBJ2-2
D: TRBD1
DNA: TGTGCCAGCAGTTATAGGGGGCTTGGCGGGGAGCTGTTTTTT
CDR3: CASSYRGLGGELFF

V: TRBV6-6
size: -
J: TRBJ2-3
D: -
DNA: TGTGCCAGCTTTCGGCAGGGAACAGATACGCAGTATTTT
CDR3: CASFRQGTDTQYF

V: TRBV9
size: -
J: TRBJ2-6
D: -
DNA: TGTGCCAGCAGCGTAGGAGGGTCCGGGGCCAACGTCCTGACTTTC
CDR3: CASSVGGSGANVLTF

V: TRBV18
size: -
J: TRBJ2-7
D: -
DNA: TGTGCCAGCTCACCACTTGAGGGCTCCTACGAGCAGTACTTC
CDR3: CASSPLEGSYEQYF

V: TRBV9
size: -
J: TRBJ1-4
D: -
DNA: TGTGCCAGCAGCCCACAACGTGACAATGAAAAACTGTTTTTT
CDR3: CASSPQRDNEKLFF

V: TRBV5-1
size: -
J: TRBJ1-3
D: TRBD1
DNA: TGCGCCAGCTCAAGCAGGGGGGACGGAAACACCATATATTTT
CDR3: CASSSRGDGNTIYF

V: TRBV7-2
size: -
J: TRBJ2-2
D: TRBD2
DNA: TGTGCCAGCAGCTTAAAAGTCAGCGGGAGATCTCCCCGGGAGCTGTTTTTT
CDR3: CASSLKVSGRSPRELFF

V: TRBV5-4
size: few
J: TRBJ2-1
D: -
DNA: TGTGCCAGCAGCAAGTACTCCTACAATGAGCAGTTCTTC
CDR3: CASSKYSYNEQFF

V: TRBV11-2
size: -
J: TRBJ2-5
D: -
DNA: TGTGCCAGCAGCCAAGTAGGCGGCAGGACCCAAGAGACCCAGTACTTC
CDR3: CASSQVGGRTQETQYF

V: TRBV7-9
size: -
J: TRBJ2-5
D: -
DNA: TGTGCCAGCAGCCTCCGGGCCACGGGTCAAGAGACCCAGTACTTC
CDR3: CASSLRATGQETQYF

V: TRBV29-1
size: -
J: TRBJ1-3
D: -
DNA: TGCAGCATTCGACAGTCTGGAAACACCATATATTTT
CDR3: CSIRQSGNTIYF

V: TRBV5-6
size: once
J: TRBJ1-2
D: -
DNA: TGTGCCAGCAGCTTGGAGGGGGAGCCAATTTATGGCTACACCTTC
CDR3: CASSLEGEPIYGYTF

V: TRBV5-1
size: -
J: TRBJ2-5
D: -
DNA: TGCGCCAGCAGCTTTTCGGGGGAGACCCAGTACTTC
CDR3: CASSFSGETQYF

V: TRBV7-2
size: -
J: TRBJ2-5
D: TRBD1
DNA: TGTGCCAGCACCCGACAGGGGGTCCAAGAGACCCAGTACTTC
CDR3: CASTRQGVQETQYF

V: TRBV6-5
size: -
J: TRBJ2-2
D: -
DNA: TGTGCCAGCAGTTACTGGGCCGGGGAGCTGTTTTTT
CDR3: CASSYWAGELFF

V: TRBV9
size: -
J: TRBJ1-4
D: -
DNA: TGTGCCAGCAGCGTCGTCCCGGGAGGTGAAAAACTGTTTTTT
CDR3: CASSVVPGGEKLFF

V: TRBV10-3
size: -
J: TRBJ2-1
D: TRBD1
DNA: TGTGCCATCAGTGAGTCGCCTGGACAGGGACTCTCCTACAATGAGCAGTTCTTC
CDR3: CAISESPGQGLSYNEQFF

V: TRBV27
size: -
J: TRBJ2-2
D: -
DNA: TGTGCCAGCAGTTCAAACCCGGGACGGATAAACACCGGGGAGCTGTTTTTT
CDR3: CASSSNPGRINTGELFF

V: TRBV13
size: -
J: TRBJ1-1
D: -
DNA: TGTGCCAGCAGCTTAAACAGAAACGCTGAAGCTTTCTTT
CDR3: CASSLNRNAEAFF

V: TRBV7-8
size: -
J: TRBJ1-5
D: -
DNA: TGTGCCAGCAGCTTAGCGAGAGGGGAGCCCCAGCATTTT
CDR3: CASSLARGEPQHF

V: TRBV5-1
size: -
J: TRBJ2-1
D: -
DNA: TGCGCCAGCAGCCGAACGAACGGCCACAATGAGCAGTTCTTC
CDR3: CASSRTNGHNEQFF

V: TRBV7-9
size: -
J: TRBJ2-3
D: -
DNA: TGTGCCAGCAGCTTAAGCGACAACACAGATACGCAGTATTTT
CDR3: CASSLSDNTDTQYF

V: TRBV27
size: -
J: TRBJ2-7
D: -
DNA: TGTGCCAGCAGTTCTGCAACACGGGGTTACGAGCAGTACTTC
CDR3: CASSSATRGYEQYF

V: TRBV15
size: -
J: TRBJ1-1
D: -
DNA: TGTGCCACCAGCCACGCCAGAGGGAACACTGAAGCTTTCTTT
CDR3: CATSHARGNTEAFF

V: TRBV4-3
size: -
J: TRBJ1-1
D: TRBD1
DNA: TGCGCCAGCAGCCAAGGGAGGGTACAGGGGACTGAAGCTTTCTTT
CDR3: CASSQGRVQGTEAFF

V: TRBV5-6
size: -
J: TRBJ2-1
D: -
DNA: TGTGCCAGCAGCTTGAGTCTAGGGAATGAGCAGTTCTTC
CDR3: CASSLSLGNEQFF